This TCR beta chain originates from a study of CD8+ T cells in alopecia areata. Study-level background: In an open-label trial, patients got 5 to 10 mg tofacitinib twice daily.

General study findings and limits: The study found higher clonality in lesional than normal scalp, especially in alopecia totalis/universalis. Persistence during tofacitinib was seen for many expanded lesional clones in scalp and blood.

This clone was recorded at least ten times. The antigen is undetermined. The treatment is: oral pan-JAK inhibitor, 5-10 mg twice daily. Starting from PBMCs, sorting isolated CD4+ and CD8+ T cells. Isolated RNA was reverse transcribed into cDNA used as the sequencing template. Only in-frame clones appear in the TCRdb table, and some are missing; sequencing was by immunoSEQ multiplex PCR. The sample yields some 200,000 clones, about 40% seen once. Germline CDR1 reads SGHAT; CDR2 reads FQNNGV. The CDR3 runs to 16 residues. The V and J ends lost 6 bases and 6 bases, in that order; junction bases with no gene match: 11.

This chain connects TRBV11-2 to TRBJ2-2; 9 nucleotides match TRBD1. This material consisted of CD4+ T cells sorted from blood, taken at approximately week 37, from a patient treated with tofacitinib. This receptor was taken from a human donor with alopecia areata. CDR3 sequence reads: CASRQRDRAFPGELFF. DNA of the CDR3: TGTGCCAGCAGACAACGGGACAGGGCTTTTCCCGGGGAGCTGTTTTTT.